This T cell receptor beta chain emerged from a study of T-cell memory formation after mild COVID-19. TCRdb re-called the 5' RACE reads with MiXCR, one entry per CDR3 protein. Of a few hundred thousand distinct CDR3 sequences detected, over 9% appear once; the ten largest clones hold more than 20%. Germline assignment: CDR1 KGHDR and CDR2 SFDVKD. This CDR3 is built from 15 residues. After removal of 4 bases from V and 8 bases from J, the junction contained 10 bases not matched to a gene. This clonotype has a count of ten or more. Its specificity is not known. Findings of the study overall: Mostly located in CM and EM were contracting CD4+ clones, with contracting CD8+ clones located in EMRA.

The sequencing sample was made of PBMCs or a T cell subset sorted from them (not recorded which). The chain carries TRBV24-1 and TRBJ2-1; 7 bases align to TRBD1. This TCR was recovered from a man younger than 30 who had mild COVID-19 (a few samples of this study predate the infection). Cell type and time point are not known. CDR3: CATSDPHRGLDEQFF. CDR3 in DNA: TGTGCCACCAGTGACCCCCACAGGGGATTGGATGAGCAGTTCTTC.